This T cell receptor (beta chain) was retrieved from a study of early T cells in non-severe SARS-CoV-2 infection. As for the study in general: It was bulk RNA from unsorted whole blood that was sequenced, and the chains were unpaired.

V lost 0 bases to trimming and J lost 0 bases, with 9 bases between them. This CDR3 spans 16 amino acids. Germline V gene sequence: CDR1 MGHRA, CDR2 YSYEKL. Unique molecular identifiers (one per individual cDNA molecule) were attached. TCRdb redid the calling of the 5' RACE reads with MiXCR, one entry per CDR3 protein. The sample shows some 80,000 distinct CDR3 sequences, roughly 13% of them seen only once. Study conclusions and caveats: In VDJdb matching, anti-spike CD8 responses were favored while private and CD4 specificities went missing.

The sample holds many counts of this clonotype. Its antigen is not identified. This clonotype originated in an adult who was a healthcare worker with PCR-confirmed SARS-CoV-2 infection or an uninfected control (not recorded which). This chain links TRBV4-1 with TRBJ1-3; D remains ambiguous. The sample taken for sequencing was whole blood. For the CDR3, the DNA is TGCGCCAGCAGCCAAGATCGGGAAAGCTCTGGAAACACCATATATTTT. As protein: CASSQDRESSGNTIYF.